Shown below are 16 T cell receptor beta chains from a single sample sequenced in a study of blood T cell repertoires in COVID-19. Profiling relied on immunoSEQ multiplex PCR, and the TCRdb table lists in-frame clones only, not all of them. This sample has some 190,000 clones, with 84% found just once. The source material was PBMCs or T cells enriched from blood (not recorded which). The receptors here all came from a woman in her 30s who had been exposed to COVID-19.

This sequence joins TRBV4-3 and TRBJ1-2; D remains ambiguous. The CDR3 is made up of 17 amino acids. Germline values: CDR1 LGHNA, CDR2 YSLEER. Trimming left V 0 bases short and J 10 bases short, with 24 bases between. The DNA of the CDR3 is TGCGCCAGCAGCCAAGATCGGGGAATTGGGAGTCGGCACGACTACACCTTC. It yields the protein CASSQDRGIGSRHDYTF.

The chain uses TRBV7-6 and TRBJ1-5; possibly TRBD1 for D (6 bases). CDR3 size: 17 residues. Germline values: CDR1 SGHVS, CDR2 FNYEAQ. The V end lost 8 bases, the J end lost 6 bases, and 26 bases lay between the germline ends. CDR3 bases: TGTGCCAGCCCAACACAAGCGGGGGGCACGTTCTCTCAGCCCCAGCATTTT. This codes for CASPTQAGGTFSQPQHF.

CDR3 DNA sequence: TGTGCCAGCAGCCTGTGGGAAGGGGCGACGAATCAGCCCCAGCATTTT. Translation: CASSLWEGATNQPQHF. The rearrangement uses TRBV7-2 and TRBJ1-5; a possible D gene is TRBD1 (5 bases). Looked up from germline, CDR1 is SGHTA and CDR2 is FQGNSA. V dropped 5 bases and J dropped 4 bases, with 18 bases sitting between them. The CDR3 loop spans 16 amino acids. The variable domain in full, with the rest retrieved from reference TRBV7-2 and TRBJ1-5, is GAGVSQSPSNKVTEKGKDVELRCDPISGHTALYWYRQSLGQGLEFLIYFQGNSAPDKSGLPSDRFSAERTGGSVSTLTIQRTQQEDSAVYLCASSLWEGATNQPQHFGDGTRLSIL.

The genes are TRBV11-2 and TRBJ1-1; D is uncertain. This CDR3 is 12 amino acids long. Germline-derived CDR1 and CDR2 are SGHAT and FQNNGV. With 0 bases removed from V and 7 bases from J, the gap between germline ends came to 6 bases. CDR3 sequence reads: CASSLESREAFF. In DNA, the CDR3 is TGTGCCAGCAGCTTAGAATCTCGTGAAGCTTTCTTT.

The chain has TRBV7-2 and TRBJ1-1; weak D call: TRBD1 (6 bases). CDR3 length: 14 residues. Germline V gene lookup returns CDR1 SGHTA and CDR2 FQGNSA. V gave up 6 bases and J gave up 5 bases, with 16 bases separating them. The CDR3 DNA reads TGTGCCAGCAGGGCCGCAACAGGGTGGACTGAAGCTTTCTTT. Translating it yields CASRAATGWTEAFF.

The CDR3 nucleotides read TGTGCCAGCAGCTTAGCGCCCAGGGTTGAGGGCTACACCTTC. Its protein is CASSLAPRVEGYTF. V gene TRBV7-9 combines with J gene TRBJ1-2; weak D call: TRBD1 (5 bases). The V end was cut by 0 bases, the J end by 8 bases, with 13 bases between. Germline CDR1 is SEHNR and CDR2 is FQNEAQ (reference sequence). CDR3 length: 14 amino acids.

This clone has a handful of counts. The J gene is TRBJ1-4, the V gene TRBV24-1; D gene ambiguous. V dropped 1 base and J dropped 11 bases, with 7 bases sitting between them. The CDR3 sequence is 12 residues long. Germline V gene sequence: CDR1 KGHDR, CDR2 SFDVKD. The CDR3 loop reads CATSDFGEKLFF. In DNA, the CDR3 is TGTGCCACCAGTGATTTTGGAGAGAAACTGTTTTTT.

This chain links TRBV30 with TRBJ2-5, with a weak D call TRBD1 (6 bases). Germline-derived CDR1 and CDR2 are GTSNPN and SVGIG (reference sequence). This CDR3 region has 12 residues. The V end lost 7 bases, the J end lost 7 bases, and 16 bases lay between the germline ends. The CDR3 here is CASTGQGRTQYF. CDR3 bases: TGTGCCTCCACCGGGCAGGGGAGGACCCAGTACTTC.

V is TRBV2 and J is TRBJ1-2; D is uncertain. V lost 6 bases to trimming and J lost 3 bases, with 5 bases between them. This CDR3 contains 11 residues. Per germline, CDR1 SNHLY and CDR2 FYNNEI. The CDR3 here is CASRQYYGYTF. CDR3 sequence (DNA): TGTGCCAGCAGGCAGTACTATGGCTACACCTTC.

The V gene is TRBV10-1, the J gene TRBJ2-1; TRBD2 is a possible D gene (6 bases). The V and J ends lost 0 bases and 5 bases respectively, with 14 bases between them. This CDR3 contains 16 residues. Per the germline V gene, CDR1 is WNHNN and CDR2 is SYGVQD (reference sequence). In nucleotides, the CDR3 is TGCGCCAGCAGTGAGTCTCTCGGGACGGGGGACAATGAGCAGTTCTTC. Its translation is CASSESLGTGDNEQFF.

The CDR3: CASSFTSGGTHNEQFF. The CDR3 DNA reads as TGTGCCAGCAGCTTTACTAGCGGGGGCACCCACAATGAGCAGTTCTTC. The chain joins TRBV11-2 to TRBJ2-1; 11 nucleotides line up with TRBD2. V lost 3 bases, J lost 5 bases, and 6 bases stayed unmatched. Germline CDR1 SGHAT, CDR2 FQNNGV. CDR3 size: 16 residues.

The chain links TRBV6-2 or TRBV6-3 to TRBJ2-5; TRBD2 aligns across 10 bases. The CDR3 extends over 16 amino acids. Germline-derived CDR1 and CDR2 are MNHEY and SVGEGT. The junction had 8 bases not matched to a gene; V was cut back by 6 bases and J by 1 base. In DNA form, the CDR3 reads TGTGCCAGCAGCCCCCTAGCGGGGGCGACCCAAGAGACCCAGTACTTC. Its protein product is CASSPLAGATQETQYF.

The V and J genes are TRBV19 and TRBJ1-1; D may be TRBD1 (5 bases). The CDR3 runs to 14 residues. The germline V gene encodes CDR1 LNHDA and CDR2 SQIVND (reference sequence). Deletions cut 3 bases from V and 4 bases from J, with 12 bases between. CDR3 protein: CASSIPGSGTEAFF. In DNA form, the CDR3 reads TGTGCCAGTAGTATTCCAGGGTCGGGCACTGAAGCTTTCTTT.

V is TRBV9 and J is TRBJ1-2; TRBD1 matches at 9 bases. In germline, CDR1 is SGDLS, CDR2 YYNGEE. CDR3 length: 14 residues. With V trimmed by 4 bases and J by 4 bases, 5 bases remained unmatched. The CDR3 reads CASSFRTGAYGYTF. The DNA for the CDR3 is TGTGCCAGCAGCTTTCGGACAGGGGCCTATGGCTACACCTTC.

V is TRBV11-2 and J is TRBJ2-5; D unclear. Germline V lookup: CDR1 SGHAT, CDR2 FQNNGV. V lost 0 bases and J 0 bases, leaving 8 bases between the germline ends. The CDR3 is made up of 15 amino acids. CDR3 sequence reads: CASSLETVYQETQYF. CDR3 DNA sequence: TGTGCCAGCAGCTTAGAAACAGTGTACCAAGAGACCCAGTACTTC.

The rearrangement links TRBV14 to TRBJ1-1; the D gene is possibly TRBD1 (5 bases). This CDR3 is 16 amino acids long. Germline CDR1 and CDR2: SGHDN and FVKESK. Between the trimmed V and J ends, which lost 0 bases and 1 base, there was a span of 12 bases. The CDR3 here is CASSQEWPTGNTEAFF. The DNA of the CDR3 is TGTGCCAGCAGCCAAGAATGGCCCACAGGGAACACTGAAGCTTTCTTT.